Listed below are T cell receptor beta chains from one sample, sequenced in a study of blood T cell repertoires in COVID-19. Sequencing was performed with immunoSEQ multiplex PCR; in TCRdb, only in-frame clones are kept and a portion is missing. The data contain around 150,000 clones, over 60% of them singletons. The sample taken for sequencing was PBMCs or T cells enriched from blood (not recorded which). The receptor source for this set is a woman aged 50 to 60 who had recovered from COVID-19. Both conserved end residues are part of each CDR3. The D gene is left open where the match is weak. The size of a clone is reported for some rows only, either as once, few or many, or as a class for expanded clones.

cdr3_nt: TGCGCCAGCAGCGATTTGCAGGGGTACGGCTACACCTTC
cdr3_aa: CASSDLQGYGYTF
v_call: TRBV5-1
j_call: TRBJ1-2
d_call: .
clone_size: .

cdr3_nt: TGTGCCAGCTCAGCGGTTGCTGGAGACTATGGCTACACCTTC
cdr3_aa: CASSAVAGDYGYTF
v_call: TRBV18
j_call: TRBJ1-2
d_call: .
clone_size: .

cdr3_nt: TGTGCCAGCAGTTTACCAGGGGCCAAGTCACCCCTCCACTTT
cdr3_aa: CASSLPGAKSPLHF
v_call: TRBV27
j_call: TRBJ1-6
d_call: .
clone_size: once

cdr3_nt: TGTGCCAGCAGTGTTCGGCCGGGACAGTTGTACGAGCAGTACTTC
cdr3_aa: CASSVRPGQLYEQYF
v_call: TRBV2
j_call: TRBJ2-7
d_call: TRBD1
clone_size: .

cdr3_nt: TGCGCCAGCAGCCAAGAGAGGGGACAGAGGGTGGGTACGCAGTATTTT
cdr3_aa: CASSQERGQRVGTQYF
v_call: TRBV4-1
j_call: TRBJ2-3
d_call: TRBD1
clone_size: .

cdr3_nt: TGTGCCAGCAGTCCCATCCCCGGCGGCGAGCAGTACTTC
cdr3_aa: CASSPIPGGEQYF
v_call: TRBV6-5
j_call: TRBJ2-7
d_call: .
clone_size: .

cdr3_nt: TGTGCCAGCAACGGGGACAGGGGGCTTGAAGAGACCCAGTACTTC
cdr3_aa: CASNGDRGLEETQYF
v_call: TRBV2
j_call: TRBJ2-5
d_call: TRBD1
clone_size: .

cdr3_nt: TGTGCCACAGGGGAAATCGCGAGCTCCTACGAGCAGTACTTC
cdr3_aa: CATGEIASSYEQYF
v_call: TRBV6-5
j_call: TRBJ2-7
d_call: .
clone_size: once

cdr3_nt: TGTGCCAGCAGCCCCCCTTCCGGGATTCAGCCCCAGCATTTT
cdr3_aa: CASSPPSGIQPQHF
v_call: TRBV28
j_call: TRBJ1-5
d_call: .
clone_size: .

cdr3_nt: TGTGCCAGCTCTCCACCGGAACAGGGGGCGCTTAAAGAGACCCAGTACTTC
cdr3_aa: CASSPPEQGALKETQYF
v_call: TRBV18
j_call: TRBJ2-5
d_call: TRBD1
clone_size: .

cdr3_nt: TGTGCCAGCAGTTCCTACAGGGATTACTTAACTAATGAAAAACTGTTTTTT
cdr3_aa: CASSSYRDYLTNEKLFF
v_call: TRBV27
j_call: TRBJ1-4
d_call: .
clone_size: .

cdr3_nt: TGTGCTAGTGGTTTGGACAGGGGGAGGGACACTGAAGCTTTCTTT
cdr3_aa: CASGLDRGRDTEAFF
v_call: TRBV12-5
j_call: TRBJ1-1
d_call: TRBD1
clone_size: .

cdr3_nt: TGTGCCTGGAGACTCTCTGGAAACACCATATATTTT
cdr3_aa: CAWRLSGNTIYF
v_call: TRBV30
j_call: TRBJ1-3
d_call: .
clone_size: .

cdr3_nt: TGCGCCAGCAGCCCCACTCAGGGGCAAGAGACCCAGTACTTC
cdr3_aa: CASSPTQGQETQYF
v_call: TRBV4-1
j_call: TRBJ2-5
d_call: .
clone_size: .

cdr3_nt: TGTGCAACCAGGGGCGGTTGGACGAAGAACACCGGGGAGCTGTTTTTT
cdr3_aa: CATRGGWTKNTGELFF
v_call: TRBV12-2
j_call: TRBJ2-2
d_call: .
clone_size: .

cdr3_nt: TGTGCCAGCACTGACAGGGGGTCTGTTGAAGCTTTCTTT
cdr3_aa: CASTDRGSVEAFF
v_call: TRBV28
j_call: TRBJ1-1
d_call: TRBD1
clone_size: few